Shown below are 20 T cell receptor beta chains from a single sample sequenced in a study of blood T cell repertoires in COVID-19. Using immunoSEQ multiplex PCR, the repertoire was profiled, and TCRdb retains in-frame clones only, with some absent. The sample holds 200,000 or so clones, about four fifths seen once. The sequenced sample consisted of PBMCs or T cells enriched from blood (not recorded which). The receptor source for this set is a man aged 40-55 years who had recovered from COVID-19.

This clone was detected a few times. The rearrangement joins TRBV6-1 to TRBJ1-6; D is perhaps TRBD1 (6 bases). V lost 2 bases and J lost 7, with 12 bases in between. Germline V gene data show CDR1 as MNHNS and CDR2 as SASEGT. This CDR3 has 15 amino acids. CDR3 residues: CASSERKQGNSPLHF. CDR3 DNA sequence: TGTGCCAGCAGTGAACGGAAACAGGGAAATTCACCCCTCCACTTT.

The sample holds a few counts of this clone. The genes are TRBV2 and TRBJ1-6, with 9 bases fitting TRBD1. Germline assignment: CDR1 SNHLY and CDR2 FYNNEI. Trimming removed 5 bases from V and 8 bases from J; junction bases left unmatched: 10. The CDR3 sequence is 16 residues long. In DNA, the CDR3 is TGTGCCAGCAGTTCCACCGGGACAGGGTACTATTCACCCCTCCACTTT. Residues: CASSSTGTGYYSPLHF.

The gene calls are TRBV27 and TRBJ2-1, with TRBD2 matching over 12 bases. The CDR3 is 18 residues long. CDR1 is MNHEY and CDR2 is SMNVEV in the germline V gene (reference sequence). The ends lost 3 bases at V and 3 bases at J; junction bases unmatched: 9. The CDR3 sequence is CASSFPSGGAGGYNEQFF. For the CDR3, the DNA is TGTGCCAGCAGTTTTCCTAGCGGGGGGGCTGGGGGCTACAATGAGCAGTTCTTC.

This clone was detected only once. The CDR3 region is CASSSLAGGWDEKLFF. CDR3 DNA: TGTGCCAGCAGCTCTCTGGCGGGGGGCTGGGATGAAAAACTGTTTTTT. The rearrangement links TRBV7-9 to TRBJ1-4, with D possibly matching TRBD1 (6 bases). V lost 4 bases, J lost 6 bases, and 18 bases lay in between. This CDR3 contains 16 residues. Germline V lookup: CDR1 SEHNR, CDR2 FQNEAQ (reference sequence).

The V gene is TRBV5-1, the J gene TRBJ2-4; TRBD2 matches 14 bases. Germline CDR1 is SGHRS and CDR2 is YFSETQ. Trimming cost V 0 bases and J 1 base; bases outside gene matches: 9. The CDR3 is 20 residues long. CDR3 protein: CASSLGGLAGGLNAKNIQYF. The CDR3 coding sequence is TGCGCCAGCAGCTTGGGAGGACTAGCGGGGGGCTTAAATGCCAAAAACATTCAGTACTTC.

The chain employs TRBV11-2 and TRBJ2-1; D may be TRBD1 (5 bases). V lost 6 bases and J lost 10, with 10 bases in between. The CDR3 sequence is 11 residues long. CDR1 is SGHAT and CDR2 is FQNNGV in the germline V gene. DNA for the CDR3: TGTGCCAGCAGAGCAGGGCCCGAGCAGTTCTTC. It encodes CASRAGPEQFF. The full variable domain, its missing parts supplied by reference TRBV11-2 and TRBJ2-1, is EAGVAQSPRYKIIEKRQSVAFWCNPISGHATLYWYQQILGQGPKLLIQFQNNGVVDDSQLPKDRFSAERLKGVDSTLKIQPAKLEDSAVYLCASRAGPEQFFGPGTRLTVL.

This clone was found a few times. The chain couples TRBV4-3 to TRBJ1-2; 7 bases match TRBD1. The CDR3 is made up of 16 amino acids. V trimming: 0 bases; J trimming: 8 bases; junction bases outside the gene matches: 12. In germline, CDR1 is LGHNA, CDR2 YSLEER. The CDR3 nucleotides are TGCGCCAGCAGCCAAGAATATGGACAGGCAGCTTACGGCTACACCTTC. Amino acid sequence: CASSQEYGQAAYGYTF.

This chain links TRBV10-3 with TRBJ2-1; the match to TRBD2 covers 14 bases. Germline lookup yields CDR1 ENHRY and CDR2 SYGVKD. CDR3 length equals 16 residues. The V and J ends lost 4 bases and 10 bases, in that order; junction bases with no gene match: 9. As DNA, the CDR3 is TGTGCCATCAGTGTTCTGACTAGCGGGGGGGCCGACGAGCAGTTCTTC. Its protein product is CAISVLTSGGADEQFF.

The V call is TRBV11-2, the J call TRBJ2-7, with 7 bases aligning to TRBD2. Unmatched junction bases numbered 4, after V lost 1 base and J lost 4 bases. Germline loops: CDR1 SGHAT, CDR2 FQNNGV. The CDR3 consists of 14 residues. The CDR3 DNA reads as TGTGCCAGCAGCTTAGGGACTAGTGGGTACGAGCAGTACTTC. This gives the protein CASSLGTSGYEQYF.

This clone was counted once. This rearrangement joins TRBV29-1 to TRBJ1-3; tentative D call: TRBD1 (5 bases). Germline assignment: CDR1 SQVTM and CDR2 ANQGSEA. V lost 4 bases, J lost 4 bases, and 11 bases lay in between. The CDR3 has 13 residues. CDR3 nucleotide sequence: TGCAGCGTTGCCGGGGGAACCGGAAACACCATATATTTT. It yields the protein CSVAGGTGNTIYF.

The chain is built from TRBV19 and TRBJ1-2; D gene unclear. V gave up 8 bases and J gave up 8 bases, with 12 bases separating them. There are 11 residues in the CDR3. Germline V gene lookup returns CDR1 LNHDA and CDR2 SQIVND (reference sequence). The CDR3 sequence is CASLFVGGYTF. The CDR3 DNA sequence: TGTGCCAGTCTCTTTGTCGGGGGCTACACCTTC.

The rearrangement uses TRBV5-4 and TRBJ2-3, with 9 bases identical to TRBD1. Germline lookup yields CDR1 SGHNT and CDR2 YYREEE (reference sequence). V dropped 5 bases and J dropped 5; count of bases not matched to a gene: 12. The CDR3 has 16 amino acids. CDR3 DNA: TGTGCCAGCAGTAAGAGCCGGACAGGGGCGGGAGATACGCAGTATTTT. Residues: CASSKSRTGAGDTQYF.

This clone was observed a single time. The chain carries TRBV7-9 and TRBJ1-2; D ambiguous. Germline V gives CDR1 SEHNR, CDR2 FQNEAQ (reference sequence). Trimming pared 4 bases from V and 3 bases from J, leaving 12 bases between. This CDR3 region has 14 residues. The CDR3 region has the DNA TGTGCCAGCAGCTCCTGGACTGATTACTATGGCTACACCTTC. Its protein product is CASSSWTDYYGYTF.

The rearrangement joins TRBV4-1 to TRBJ2-5; 7 bases align to TRBD2. Germline loops: CDR1 MGHRA, CDR2 YSYEKL. CDR3 length: 15 residues. The V gene end was trimmed by 2 bases and the J gene end by 4 bases; junction bases not matched to a gene: 7. The CDR3 protein is CASSQTLLAGETQYF. The CDR3 nucleotides read TGCGCCAGCAGCCAAACTTTGTTAGCGGGAGAGACCCAGTACTTC.

V and J are TRBV4-2 and TRBJ1-2, with D maybe TRBD1 (5 bases). Trimming pared 0 bases from V and 6 bases from J, leaving 8 bases between. This CDR3 contains 13 residues. From germline, CDR1 is LGHNA and CDR2 YNFKEQ. CDR3 region: CASSQDRVDGYTF. CDR3 DNA: TGTGCCAGCAGCCAAGACAGGGTGGATGGCTACACCTTC.

The chain employs TRBV5-1 and TRBJ1-6; 10 nucleotides agree with TRBD1. The V segment lost 3 bases and the J segment 15 bases; nucleotides outside the gene matches: 12. Per germline, CDR1 SGHRS and CDR2 YFSETQ. There are 15 residues in the CDR3. The CDR3 region is CASSSSGTGARGLHF. In DNA form, the CDR3 reads TGCGCCAGCAGCTCGTCCGGGACAGGGGCTCGGGGCCTCCACTTT. The variable domain in full, with the rest retrieved from reference TRBV5-1 and TRBJ1-6, is KAGVTQTPRYLIKTRGQQVTLSCSPISGHRSVSWYQQTPGQGLQFLFEYFSETQRNKGNFPGRFSGRQFSNSRSEMNVSTLELGDSALYLCASSSSGTGARGLHFGNGTRLTVT.

This chain links TRBV18 with TRBJ1-1; D is undetermined. The CDR3 is 17 amino acids. V lost 2 bases to trimming and J lost 0 bases, with 16 bases between them. The V gene's germline CDR1 is KGHSH and CDR2 LQKENI. In DNA, the CDR3 is TGTGCCAGCTCACCAAGTCGGAGGGCCGGCATGAACACTGAAGCTTTCTTT. Translated, it gives CASSPSRRAGMNTEAFF. The whole variable domain, filled in from reference TRBV18 and TRBJ1-1, reads NAGVMQNPRHLVRRRGQEARLRCSPMKGHSHVYWYRQLPEEGLKFMVYLQKENIIDESGMPKERFSAEFPKEGPSILRIQQVVRGDSAAYFCASSPSRRAGMNTEAFFGQGTRLTVV.

This clone came up once. The V call is TRBV3-1 (or the pseudogene TRBV3-2), the J call TRBJ2-7, with 11 bases that match TRBD2. The CDR3 is 15 residues long. Germline lookup yields CDR1 LGHDT and CDR2 YNNKEL (reference sequence). Trimming took 1 base from V and 3 from J; bases not matched to a gene: 2. The CDR3 protein is CASSQALAGVYEQYF. CDR3 DNA: TGTGCCAGCAGCCAAGCACTAGCGGGGGTCTACGAGCAGTACTTC.

The rearrangement joins TRBV12-3 or TRBV12-4 to TRBJ2-7; TRBD1 matches at 8 bases. The CDR3 totals 13 residues. Unmatched junction bases numbered 2, after V lost 4 bases and J lost 3 bases. This CDR3 reads CASSSTGGYEQYF. The CDR3 DNA sequence: TGTGCCAGCAGTTCAACAGGGGGCTACGAGCAGTACTTC.

The CDR3 DNA reads as TGTGCCACCAGTGATCGGGGGAGTTACGGCTACACCTTC. Protein sequence: CATSDRGSYGYTF. The chain has TRBV24-1 and TRBJ1-2; a possible D gene is TRBD1 (5 bases). From germline, CDR1 is KGHDR and CDR2 SFDVKD. This CDR3 is 13 amino acids long. V was shortened by 3 bases and J by 8 bases, with 12 bases between the two germline ends.